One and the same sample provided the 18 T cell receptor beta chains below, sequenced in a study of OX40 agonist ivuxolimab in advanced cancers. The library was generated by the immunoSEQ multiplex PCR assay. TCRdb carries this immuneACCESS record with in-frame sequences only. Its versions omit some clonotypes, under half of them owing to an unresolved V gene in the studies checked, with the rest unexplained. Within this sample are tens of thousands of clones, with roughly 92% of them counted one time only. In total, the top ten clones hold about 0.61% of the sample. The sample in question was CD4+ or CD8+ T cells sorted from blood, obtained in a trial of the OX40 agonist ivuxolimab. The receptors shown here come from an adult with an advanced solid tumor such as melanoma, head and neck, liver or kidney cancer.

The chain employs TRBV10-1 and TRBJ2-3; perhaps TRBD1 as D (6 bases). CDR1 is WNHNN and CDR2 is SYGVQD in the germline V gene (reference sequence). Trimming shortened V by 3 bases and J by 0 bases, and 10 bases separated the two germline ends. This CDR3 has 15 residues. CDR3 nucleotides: TGCGCCAGCAGTGAAGCAGGGGTCAGCACAGATACGCAGTATTTT. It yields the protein CASSEAGVSTDTQYF.

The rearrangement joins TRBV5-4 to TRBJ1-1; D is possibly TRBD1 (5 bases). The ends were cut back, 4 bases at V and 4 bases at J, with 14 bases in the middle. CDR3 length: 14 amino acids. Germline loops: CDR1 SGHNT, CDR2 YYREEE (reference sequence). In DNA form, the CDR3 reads TGTGCCAGCAGCCGGAGTTGGGGGATCACTGAAGCTTTCTTT. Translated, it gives CASSRSWGITEAFF.

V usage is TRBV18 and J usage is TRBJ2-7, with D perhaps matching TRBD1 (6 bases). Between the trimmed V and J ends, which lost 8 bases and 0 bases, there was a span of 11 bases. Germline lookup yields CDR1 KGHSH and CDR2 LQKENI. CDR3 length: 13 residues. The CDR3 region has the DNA TGTGCCAGCCTCGGACAGAACTCCTACGAGCAGTACTTC. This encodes CASLGQNSYEQYF. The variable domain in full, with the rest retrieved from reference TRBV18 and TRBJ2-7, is NAGVMQNPRHLVRRRGQEARLRCSPMKGHSHVYWYRQLPEEGLKFMVYLQKENIIDESGMPKERFSAEFPKEGPSILRIQQVVRGDSAAYFCASLGQNSYEQYFGPGTRLTVT.

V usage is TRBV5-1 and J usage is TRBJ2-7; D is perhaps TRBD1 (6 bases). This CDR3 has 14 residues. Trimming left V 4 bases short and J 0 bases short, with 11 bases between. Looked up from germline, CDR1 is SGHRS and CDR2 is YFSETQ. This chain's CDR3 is CASSLRDNSYEQYF. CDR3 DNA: TGCGCCAGCAGCCTACGGGACAACTCCTACGAGCAGTACTTC.

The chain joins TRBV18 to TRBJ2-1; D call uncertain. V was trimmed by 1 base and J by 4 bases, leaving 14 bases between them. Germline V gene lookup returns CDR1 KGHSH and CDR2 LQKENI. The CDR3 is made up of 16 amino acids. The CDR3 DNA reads TGTGCCAGCTCACCACGGGAAGCCTCCTCTTACAATGAGCAGTTCTTC. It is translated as CASSPREASSYNEQFF.

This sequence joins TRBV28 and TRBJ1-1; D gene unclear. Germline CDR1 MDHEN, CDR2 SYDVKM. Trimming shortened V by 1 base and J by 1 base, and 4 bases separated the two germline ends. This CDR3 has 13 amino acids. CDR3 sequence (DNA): TGTGCCAGCAGTTTATTAGGGAACACTGAAGCTTTCTTT. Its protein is CASSLLGNTEAFF.

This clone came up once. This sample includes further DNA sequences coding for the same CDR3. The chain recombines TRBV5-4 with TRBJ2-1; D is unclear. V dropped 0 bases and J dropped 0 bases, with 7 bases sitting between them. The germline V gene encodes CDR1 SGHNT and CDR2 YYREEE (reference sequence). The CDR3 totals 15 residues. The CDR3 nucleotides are TGTGCCAGCAGCTTGGCGGTGAGCTCCTACAATGAGCAGTTCTTC. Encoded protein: CASSLAVSSYNEQFF. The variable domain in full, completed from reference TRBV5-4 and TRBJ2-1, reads ETGVTQSPTHLIKTRGQQVTLRCSSQSGHNTVSWYQQALGQGPQFIFQYYREEENGRGNFPPRFSGLQFPNYSSELNVNALELDDSALYLCASSLAVSSYNEQFFGPGTRLTVL.

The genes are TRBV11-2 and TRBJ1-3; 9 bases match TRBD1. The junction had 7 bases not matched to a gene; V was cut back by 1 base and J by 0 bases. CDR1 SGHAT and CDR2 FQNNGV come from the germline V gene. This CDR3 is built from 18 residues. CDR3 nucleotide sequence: TGTGCCAGCAGCTTAGGATTGGGACAGGGTTACTCTGGAAACACCATATATTTT. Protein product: CASSLGLGQGYSGNTIYF.

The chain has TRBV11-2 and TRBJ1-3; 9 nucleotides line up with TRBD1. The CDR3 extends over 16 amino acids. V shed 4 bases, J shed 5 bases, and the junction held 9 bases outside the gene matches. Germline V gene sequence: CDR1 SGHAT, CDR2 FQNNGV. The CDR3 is CASSSMDRGLRNTIYF. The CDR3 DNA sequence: TGTGCCAGCAGCTCCATGGACAGGGGCTTAAGAAACACCATATATTTT.

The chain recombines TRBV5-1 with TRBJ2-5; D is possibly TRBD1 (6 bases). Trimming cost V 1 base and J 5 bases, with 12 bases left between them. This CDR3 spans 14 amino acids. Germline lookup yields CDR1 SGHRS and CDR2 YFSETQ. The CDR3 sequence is CASSLRGIKETQYF. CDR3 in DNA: TGCGCCAGCAGCTTGAGGGGGATTAAGGAGACCCAGTACTTC. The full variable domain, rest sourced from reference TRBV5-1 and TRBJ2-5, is KAGVTQTPRYLIKTRGQQVTLSCSPISGHRSVSWYQQTPGQGLQFLFEYFSETQRNKGNFPGRFSGRQFSNSRSEMNVSTLELGDSALYLCASSLRGIKETQYFGPGTRLLVL.

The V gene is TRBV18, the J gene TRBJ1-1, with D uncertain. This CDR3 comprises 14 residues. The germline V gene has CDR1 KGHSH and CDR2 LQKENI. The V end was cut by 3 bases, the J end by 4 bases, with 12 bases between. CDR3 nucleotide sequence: TGTGCCAGCTCACCGGTTCGGGGTGGCACTGAAGCTTTCTTT. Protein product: CASSPVRGGTEAFF.

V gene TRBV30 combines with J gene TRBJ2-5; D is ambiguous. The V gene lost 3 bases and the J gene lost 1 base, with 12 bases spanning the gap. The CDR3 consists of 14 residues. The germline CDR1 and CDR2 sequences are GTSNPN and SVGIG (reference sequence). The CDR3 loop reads CAWSLGRRQETQYF. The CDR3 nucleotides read TGTGCCTGGAGCCTCGGACGGCGCCAAGAGACCCAGTACTTC.

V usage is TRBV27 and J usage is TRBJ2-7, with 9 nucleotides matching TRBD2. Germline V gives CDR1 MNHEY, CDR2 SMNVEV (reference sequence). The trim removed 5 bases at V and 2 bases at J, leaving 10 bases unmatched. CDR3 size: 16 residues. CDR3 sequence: CASSDLRTSAAYEQYF. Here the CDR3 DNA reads TGTGCCAGCAGTGACCTTAGGACTAGCGCGGCCTACGAGCAGTACTTC.

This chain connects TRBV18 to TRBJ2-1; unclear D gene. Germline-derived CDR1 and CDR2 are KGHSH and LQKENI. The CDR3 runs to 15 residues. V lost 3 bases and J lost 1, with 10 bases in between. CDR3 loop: CASSPTAGSYNEQFF. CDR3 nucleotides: TGTGCCAGCTCACCGACGGCAGGTTCCTACAATGAGCAGTTCTTC.

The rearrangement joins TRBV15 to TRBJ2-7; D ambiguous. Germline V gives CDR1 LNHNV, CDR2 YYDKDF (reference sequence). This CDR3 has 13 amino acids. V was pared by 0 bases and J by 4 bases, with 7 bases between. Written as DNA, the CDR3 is TGTGCCACCAGCAGAGATCCCCTTTACGAGCAGTACTTC. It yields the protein CATSRDPLYEQYF.

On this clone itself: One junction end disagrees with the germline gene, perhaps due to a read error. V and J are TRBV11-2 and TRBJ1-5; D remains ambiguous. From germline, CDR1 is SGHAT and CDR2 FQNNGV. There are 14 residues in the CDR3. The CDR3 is CASSLGGSAQSQHF. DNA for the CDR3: TGTGCCAGCAGCTTAGGGGGATCGGCTCAGTCCCAGCATTTT.

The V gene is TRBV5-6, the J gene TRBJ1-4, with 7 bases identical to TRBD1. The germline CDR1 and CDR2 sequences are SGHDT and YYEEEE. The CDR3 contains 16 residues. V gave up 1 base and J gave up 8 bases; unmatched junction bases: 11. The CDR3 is CASSLRTTGEGEKLFF. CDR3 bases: TGTGCCAGCAGCTTGCGGACTACAGGGGAAGGAGAAAAACTGTTTTTT.

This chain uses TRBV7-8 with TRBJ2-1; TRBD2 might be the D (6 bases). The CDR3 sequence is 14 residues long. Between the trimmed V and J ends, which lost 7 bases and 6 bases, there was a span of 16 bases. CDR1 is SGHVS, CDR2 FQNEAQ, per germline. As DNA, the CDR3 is TGTGCCAGCACCAAGGAGGGCCTCTCCAATGAGCAGTTCTTC. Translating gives CASTKEGLSNEQFF. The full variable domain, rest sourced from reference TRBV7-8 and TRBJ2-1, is GAGVSQSPRYKVAKRGQDVALRCDPISGHVSLFWYQQALGQGPEFLTYFQNEAQLDKSGLPSDRFFAERPEGSVSTLKIQRTQQEDSAVYLCASTKEGLSNEQFFGPGTRLTVL.